This T cell receptor (beta chain) came from a study of shared clonotypes between healthy human individuals. Trimming took off 8 bases at V and 5 bases at J, with 9 bases between the two ends. Germline CDR1 is LNHDA and CDR2 is SQIVND (reference sequence). The CDR3 totals 11 residues. The repertoire was sequenced with immunoSEQ multiplex PCR; TCRdb's copy has only in-frame clones and lacks some. Here the sample spans fewer than 3 million clones, roughly 92% being singletons. Participating donors were healthy, HIV-negative adults free of recent acute infections or vaccinations. This sequence was found in a man aged 18 to 35 in good health. Some clones in this sample may be carry-over from other donors' samples. The chain recombines TRBV19 with TRBJ2-5; TRBD2 might be the D (5 bases). Specimen: naive CD4+ T cells from PBMCs. Sample subset: CD45RA+ positively selected. The CDR3 here is CASRRGETQYF. The CDR3 DNA reads as TGTGCCAGTCGTAGAGGGGAGACCCAGTACTTC.